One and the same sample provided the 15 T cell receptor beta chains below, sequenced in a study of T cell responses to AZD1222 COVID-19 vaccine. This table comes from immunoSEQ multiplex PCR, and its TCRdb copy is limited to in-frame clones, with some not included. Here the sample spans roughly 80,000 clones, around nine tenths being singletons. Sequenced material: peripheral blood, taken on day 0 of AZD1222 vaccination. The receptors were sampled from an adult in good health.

CDR3 amino acids: CASSSPRRNTEAFF. CDR3 nucleotide sequence: TGTGCCAGCAGCTCCCCGAGGAGGAACACTGAAGCTTTCTTT. The genes are TRBV6-6 and TRBJ1-1; D is ambiguous. Germline CDR1 reads MNHNY; CDR2 reads SVGAGI (reference sequence). This CDR3 is built from 14 residues. The V end was cut by 6 bases, the J end by 1 base, with 12 bases between.

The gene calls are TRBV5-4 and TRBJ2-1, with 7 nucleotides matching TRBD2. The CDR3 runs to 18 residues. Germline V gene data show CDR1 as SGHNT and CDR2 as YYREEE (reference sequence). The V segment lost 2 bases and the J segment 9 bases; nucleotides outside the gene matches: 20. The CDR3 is CASSFGSLAGASGTEQFF. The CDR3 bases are TGTGCCAGCAGCTTCGGTTCTCTCGCGGGTGCTAGCGGAACTGAGCAGTTCTTC.

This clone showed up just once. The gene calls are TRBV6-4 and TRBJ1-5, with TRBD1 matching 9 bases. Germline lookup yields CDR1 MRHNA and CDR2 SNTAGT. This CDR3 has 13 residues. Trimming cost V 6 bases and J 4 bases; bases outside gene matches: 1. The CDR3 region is CASRDRGNQPQHF. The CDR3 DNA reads TGTGCCAGCAGGGACAGGGGAAATCAGCCCCAGCATTTT.

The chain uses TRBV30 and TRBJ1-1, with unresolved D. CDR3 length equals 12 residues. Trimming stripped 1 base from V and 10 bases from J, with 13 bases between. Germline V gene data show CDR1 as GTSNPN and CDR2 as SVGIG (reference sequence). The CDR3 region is CAWSATSSLAFF. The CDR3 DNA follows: TGTGCCTGGAGTGCGACCTCCTCACTAGCTTTCTTT.

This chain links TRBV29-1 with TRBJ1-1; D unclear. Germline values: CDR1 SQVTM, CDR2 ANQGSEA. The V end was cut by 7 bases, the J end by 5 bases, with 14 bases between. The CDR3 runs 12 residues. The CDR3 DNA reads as TGCAGCGCCCGAGGCTGGGAGACTGAAGCTTTCTTT. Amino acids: CSARGWETEAFF.

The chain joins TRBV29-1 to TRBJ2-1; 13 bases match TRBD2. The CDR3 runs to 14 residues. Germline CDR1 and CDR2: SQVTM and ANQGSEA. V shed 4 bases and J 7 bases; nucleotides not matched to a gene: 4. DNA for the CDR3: TGCAGCGTTGCCCGGACTAGCGGGGGTAATGAGCAGTTCTTC. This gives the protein CSVARTSGGNEQFF.

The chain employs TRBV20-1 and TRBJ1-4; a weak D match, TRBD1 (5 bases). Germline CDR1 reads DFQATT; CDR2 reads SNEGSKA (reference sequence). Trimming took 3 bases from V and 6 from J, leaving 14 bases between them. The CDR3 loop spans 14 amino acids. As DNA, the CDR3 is TGCAGTGCTAGTAACGGGGCGCAGGATGAAAAACTGTTTTTT. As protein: CSASNGAQDEKLFF.

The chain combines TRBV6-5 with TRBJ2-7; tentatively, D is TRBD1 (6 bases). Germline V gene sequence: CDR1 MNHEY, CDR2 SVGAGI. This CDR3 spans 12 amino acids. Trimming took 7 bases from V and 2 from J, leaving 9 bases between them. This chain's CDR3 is CASNRATYEQYF. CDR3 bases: TGTGCCAGCAACAGGGCCACCTACGAGCAGTACTTC.

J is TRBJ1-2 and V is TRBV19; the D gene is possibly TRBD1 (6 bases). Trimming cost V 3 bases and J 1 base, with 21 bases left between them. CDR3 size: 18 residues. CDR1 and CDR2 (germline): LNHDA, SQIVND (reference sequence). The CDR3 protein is CASSIDSGAFTLNYGYTF. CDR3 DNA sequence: TGTGCCAGTAGTATTGACTCAGGGGCCTTCACTCTTAACTATGGCTACACCTTC. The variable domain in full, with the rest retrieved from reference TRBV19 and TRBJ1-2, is DGGITQSPKYLFRKEGQNVTLSCEQNLNHDAMYWYRQDPGQGLRLIYYSQIVNDFQKGDIAEGYSVSREKKESFPLTVTSAQKNPTAFYLCASSIDSGAFTLNYGYTFGSGTRLTVV.

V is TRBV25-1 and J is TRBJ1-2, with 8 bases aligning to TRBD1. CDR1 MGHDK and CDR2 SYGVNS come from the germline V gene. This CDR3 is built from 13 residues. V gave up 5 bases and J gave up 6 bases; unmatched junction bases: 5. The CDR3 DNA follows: TGTGCCAGCAGTAAACAGGGGGTCCATGGCTACACCTTC. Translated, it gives CASSKQGVHGYTF.

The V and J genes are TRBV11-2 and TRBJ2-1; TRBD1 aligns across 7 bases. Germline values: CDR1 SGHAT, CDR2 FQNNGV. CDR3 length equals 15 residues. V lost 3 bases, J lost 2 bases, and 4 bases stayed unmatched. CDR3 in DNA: TGTGCCAGCAGCTTTACCGGGACAGCCTACAATGAGCAGTTCTTC. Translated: CASSFTGTAYNEQFF.

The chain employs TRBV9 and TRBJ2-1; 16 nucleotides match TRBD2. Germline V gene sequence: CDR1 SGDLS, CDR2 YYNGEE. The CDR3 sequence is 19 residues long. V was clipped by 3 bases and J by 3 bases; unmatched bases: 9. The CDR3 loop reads CASSAPGLAGGSSYNEQFF. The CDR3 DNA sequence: TGTGCCAGCAGCGCTCCGGGACTAGCGGGGGGGAGTAGCTACAATGAGCAGTTCTTC.

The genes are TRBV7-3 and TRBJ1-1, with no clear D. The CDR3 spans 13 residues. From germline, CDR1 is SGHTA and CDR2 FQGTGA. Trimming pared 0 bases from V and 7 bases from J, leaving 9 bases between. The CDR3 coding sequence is TGTGCCAGCAGCTTAACATTGCGGGATGAAGCTTTCTTT. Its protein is CASSLTLRDEAFF.

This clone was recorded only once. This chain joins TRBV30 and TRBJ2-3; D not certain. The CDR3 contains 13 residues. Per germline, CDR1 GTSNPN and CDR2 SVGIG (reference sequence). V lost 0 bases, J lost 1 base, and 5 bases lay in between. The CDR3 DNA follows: TGTGCCTGGAGTGTCCGAGGCACAGATACGCAGTATTTT. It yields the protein CAWSVRGTDTQYF.

The CDR3 nucleotides are TGTGCCTGGACCTTGAGGTTCGATGAAAAACTGTTTTTT. Its protein product is CAWTLRFDEKLFF. The rearrangement joins TRBV30 to TRBJ1-4; D not certain. Trimming stripped 4 bases from V and 6 bases from J, with 12 bases between. CDR1 GTSNPN and CDR2 SVGIG come from the germline V gene (reference sequence). CDR3 length: 13 residues.